These 17 T cell receptor beta chains were sequenced from one sample in a study of T-cell memory formation after mild COVID-19. TCRdb itself ran the 5' RACE reads through MiXCR, one entry per CDR3 protein. This sample has around 130,000 distinct CDR3 sequences, with approximately 6.3% found just once. Input material: PBMCs or a T cell subset sorted from them (not recorded which). These receptors came from an adult woman who had mild COVID-19 (a few samples of this study predate the infection). Cell type and time point are not known.

The CDR3 region has the DNA TGTGCCAGCAGCTTCAGGACAGGAGTCACAGATACGCAGTATTTT. Encoded protein: CASSFRTGVTDTQYF. This chain uses TRBV11-2 with TRBJ2-3, with 7 bases fitting TRBD1. Germline CDR1 and CDR2: SGHAT and FQNNGV. The CDR3 is made up of 15 amino acids. Germline trimming cut 3 bases from V and 2 bases from J; bases unmatched to any gene: 5.

This clonotype was seen many times. The V gene is TRBV4-1, the J gene TRBJ2-6; 7 nucleotides agree with TRBD1. The germline V gene encodes CDR1 MGHRA and CDR2 YSYEKL. J gave up 2 bases and V 6 bases, and 4 bases lay outside the gene matches. The CDR3 totals 15 residues. CDR3 nucleotide sequence: TGCGCCAGCAGTCCGACAGGGACTGGGGCCAACGTCCTGACTTTC. Protein sequence: CASSPTGTGANVLTF.

The table lists this clonotype with a few counts. The chain has TRBV12-3 or TRBV12-4 and TRBJ2-6; TRBD1 agrees at 8 bases. The junction had 1 base not matched to a gene; V was cut back by 5 bases and J by 1 base. This CDR3 is built from 15 residues. The CDR3 region is CASSRTGSGANVLTF. The CDR3 nucleotides read TGTGCCAGCAGTCGGACAGGGTCTGGGGCCAACGTCCTGACTTTC.

The sample holds many counts of this clonotype. The V call is TRBV10-2, the J call TRBJ2-3; 9 bases match TRBD1. The CDR3 loop spans 15 amino acids. Trimming at V came to 6 bases and at J to 7 bases, leaving 11 bases not matched to a gene. Germline assignment: CDR1 WSHSY and CDR2 SAAADI. The CDR3 DNA reads TGCGCCAGCAGGGGACAGGGTCGCGGGGGAAATACGCAGTATTTT. Protein: CASRGQGRGGNTQYF.

The chain carries TRBV4-1 and TRBJ1-5, with D uncertain. The CDR3 runs 15 residues. The germline V and J ends were trimmed by 6 bases and 0 bases, with 12 bases remaining between them. The V gene's germline CDR1 is MGHRA and CDR2 YSYEKL. CDR3 residues: CASRRTAISNQPQHF. The DNA of the CDR3 is TGCGCCAGCAGGCGGACCGCAATTAGCAATCAGCCCCAGCATTTT.

The chain employs TRBV18 and TRBJ1-5; tentatively, D is TRBD1 (5 bases). Deletions cut 3 bases from V and 0 bases from J, with 9 bases between. Germline-derived CDR1 and CDR2 are KGHSH and LQKENI. The CDR3 has 15 amino acids. As DNA, the CDR3 is TGTGCCAGCTCACCGACAGCATATAGCAATCAGCCCCAGCATTTT. Translated: CASSPTAYSNQPQHF.

The rearrangement uses TRBV6-1 and TRBJ1-2; the match to TRBD1 covers 8 bases. CDR1 and CDR2 from the germline V gene are MNHNS and SASEGT. The CDR3 is 13 amino acids. Losses at the gene ends were 6 bases for V and 3 bases for J; bases not matched to a gene: 3. DNA for the CDR3: TGTGCCAGCAGGACAGGGGTGGACTATGGCTACACCTTC. Encoded protein: CASRTGVDYGYTF.

The chain has TRBV5-1 and TRBJ2-7; 8 bases agree with TRBD2. Germline lookup yields CDR1 SGHRS and CDR2 YFSETQ. This CDR3 is 14 amino acids long. The trim removed 5 bases at V and 1 base at J, leaving 5 bases unmatched. CDR3 region: CASSISGESYEQYF. The CDR3 DNA follows: TGCGCCAGCAGTATTAGCGGGGAATCCTACGAGCAGTACTTC.

This clonotype was observed a handful of times. The CDR3, as DNA: TGTGCCAGCAGACCCCTTTACGGGGGGCAGAACACCGGGGAGCTGTTTTTT. Protein sequence: CASRPLYGGQNTGELFF. The chain uses TRBV27 and TRBJ2-2, with D perhaps TRBD2 (7 bases). This CDR3 has 17 amino acids. The V end was cut by 6 bases, the J end by 1 base, with 18 bases between. Looked up from germline, CDR1 is MNHEY and CDR2 is SMNVEV (reference sequence).

This clonotype was seen repeatedly, ten times or more. The chain is built from TRBV7-2 and TRBJ2-3; D might be TRBD1 or TRBD2, each matching 5 bases. The V gene's germline CDR1 is SGHTA and CDR2 FQGNSA. This CDR3 is 13 amino acids long. V lost 1 base and J 6 bases, leaving 8 bases between the germline ends. In nucleotides, the CDR3 is TGTGCCAGCAGCTTAGATTGGGGGGATACGCAGTATTTT. This gives the protein CASSLDWGDTQYF.

V usage is TRBV5-4 and J usage is TRBJ2-1, with TRBD2 matching over 9 bases. The CDR3 is 18 amino acids. The junction had 16 bases not matched to a gene; V was cut back by 1 base and J by 8 bases. Germline CDR1 SGHNT, CDR2 YYREEE (reference sequence). CDR3 sequence: CASSLSKGTSLEEDEQFF. The CDR3 DNA reads TGTGCCAGCAGCTTGAGTAAGGGGACTAGCTTAGAGGAGGATGAGCAGTTCTTC.

This clonotype was found a few times. V gene TRBV2 combines with J gene TRBJ2-1; 15 nucleotides match TRBD2. Germline lookup yields CDR1 SNHLY and CDR2 FYNNEI. This CDR3 spans 16 amino acids. Trimming took 6 bases from V and 6 from J; bases not matched to a gene: 6. The CDR3 DNA reads TGTGCCAGCAGGTACAGGACTAGCGGGAGGGCCAATGAGCAGTTCTTC. Its translation is CASRYRTSGRANEQFF.

The chain couples TRBV5-1 to TRBJ2-4; 9 bases map to TRBD1. CDR3 length: 14 residues. J was trimmed by 8 bases and V by 2 bases; bases with no gene match: 5. CDR1 and CDR2 from the germline V gene are SGHRS and YFSETQ. CDR3 protein: CASSFGTGYDIQYF. CDR3 coding DNA: TGCGCCAGCAGCTTCGGGACAGGGTACGACATTCAGTACTTC. The whole variable domain, remainder taken from reference TRBV5-1 and TRBJ2-4, is KAGVTQTPRYLIKTRGQQVTLSCSPISGHRSVSWYQQTPGQGLQFLFEYFSETQRNKGNFPGRFSGRQFSNSRSEMNVSTLELGDSALYLCASSFGTGYDIQYFGAGTRLSVL.

In its sample, this clonotype is medium-sized. The genes are TRBV5-1 and TRBJ2-6; maybe TRBD1 (6 bases). The germline V gene has CDR1 SGHRS and CDR2 YFSETQ. V was shortened by 0 bases and J by 3 bases, with 7 bases between the two germline ends. The CDR3 length is 15 residues. The CDR3 spells CASSLEGVGANVLTF. The CDR3 nucleotides read TGCGCCAGCAGCTTGGAGGGGGTTGGGGCCAACGTCCTGACTTTC.

This clonotype was counted ten times or more. The gene calls are TRBV29-1 and TRBJ2-3, with D uncertain. Germline V gives CDR1 SQVTM, CDR2 ANQGSEA. V was clipped by 8 bases and J by 0 bases, with 12 bases between them. The CDR3 is 13 amino acids. The DNA for the CDR3 is TGCAGCACCTCCCTGGGAAGCACAGATACGCAGTATTTT. Translating gives CSTSLGSTDTQYF.

The chain has TRBV5-1 and TRBJ2-7; D might be TRBD1 (6 bases). This CDR3 region has 13 residues. Germline assignment: CDR1 SGHRS and CDR2 YFSETQ. The germline V and J ends were trimmed by 1 base and 5 bases, with 10 bases remaining between them. CDR3 bases: TGCGCCAGCAGCTTGTGGGGGCCCGACGAGCAGTACTTC. It codes for CASSLWGPDEQYF.

This clonotype was observed many times. The chain is built from TRBV6-1 and TRBJ2-7; D may be TRBD1 (6 bases). The CDR3 has 12 amino acids. CDR1 is MNHNS and CDR2 is SASEGT in the germline V gene. V was pared by 2 bases and J by 5 bases, with 7 bases between. The chain's CDR3 is CASSEKGDEQYF. DNA of the CDR3: TGTGCCAGCAGTGAAAAGGGGGACGAGCAGTACTTC.